This T cell receptor beta chain was identified in a study of blood T cell repertoires in COVID-19. On the study more broadly: PBMCs, B-cell-depleted T cells, or T cells were the source of the cDNA or gDNA that made up the material.

Germline-derived CDR1 and CDR2 are SEHNR and FQNEAQ (reference sequence). V was cut by 1 base and J by 2 bases, with 9 bases left in between. CDR3 size: 14 residues. The data were produced by immunoSEQ multiplex PCR, yet TCRdb's version contains in-frame clones alone and is incomplete. The data show tens of thousands of clones, with roughly nine tenths seen just once and roughly 43% held by the top ten. V usage is TRBV7-9 and J usage is TRBJ2-7; D possibly corresponds to TRBD2 (6 bases). The sequence was collected from an older woman with COVID-19, enrolled during active disease. The sequencing sample was made of peripheral blood. CDR3 DNA sequence: TGTGCCAGCAGCTTAGGACTAGAACCCTACGAGCAGTACTTC. Translation gives CASSLGLEPYEQYF.